This TCR beta chain comes out of a study of shared clonotypes between healthy human individuals. Study observations and caveats: Inspection by rarefaction showed sorted-subset sequencing to be incomplete despite large depth.

As concerns this clone: Its antigen is still unknown.

CD8 cells regarded as naive lacked CD45RO, were positively chosen for CCR7, and omitted terminally differentiated effector memory CD45RA+ cells. This CDR3 spans 13 amino acids. Per the germline V gene, CDR1 is GTSNPN and CDR2 is SVGIG (reference sequence). V was trimmed by 5 bases and J by 2 bases, leaving 13 bases between them. Across several immunoSEQ plates, the genomic DNA of each subset was split evenly. Methods used by the authors: Filtering differed for immunoSEQ, which gave only junction sequences without quality scores. Some clones are missing from TCRdb's copy, which holds only in-frame ones; the method was immunoSEQ multiplex PCR. V and J calls and clone size are as listed in that table; D and trimming were resolved from the DNA. The sample yields 1.5 million to 2.5 million clones, about 95% seen once.

This receptor was obtained from a man aged 18 to 30 in good health. The sequenced material came from naive CD8+ T cells sorted from blood. The J gene is TRBJ2-7, the V gene TRBV30; D perhaps matches TRBD2 (5 bases). The CDR3 DNA is TGTGCCTGGGTTCCCCCGGGGACCTACGAGCAGTACTTC. This gives the protein CAWVPPGTYEQYF.